The clone carrying this TCR beta chain was detected only a few times. Its target is unknown. This sample is part of a study of beta chain features in type 1 diabetes. The study, taken as a whole, reports: Patients with Type 1 diabetes showed moderately but significantly shorter TCRB CDR3s in all four CD4+ subsets. Insertion counts at VDJ junctions were lower in type 1 diabetes patients, who also showed more deletions there.

Reverse transcription of all isolated RNA meant that expressed TCRB transcripts were sequenced. The data were produced by immunoSEQ multiplex PCR, yet TCRdb's version contains in-frame clones alone and is incomplete. The sample gives 600,000 to 750,000 clones, about an eighth of which show up once; around 0.12% is in the top ten. J lost 0 bases, V lost 3 bases, and 3 bases had no gene match. Germline values: CDR1 MNHEY, CDR2 SVGAGI. This CDR3 has 15 residues. V and J are TRBV6-5 and TRBJ1-2; TRBD1 matches at 8 bases. Sequencing used naive CD4+ T cells from blood. This TCR was recovered from a man aged 30 to 45 with type 1 diabetes. CDR3 residues: CASSYRTGTNYGYTF. DNA of the CDR3: TGTGCCAGCAGTTATCGGACAGGGACTAACTATGGCTACACCTTC.